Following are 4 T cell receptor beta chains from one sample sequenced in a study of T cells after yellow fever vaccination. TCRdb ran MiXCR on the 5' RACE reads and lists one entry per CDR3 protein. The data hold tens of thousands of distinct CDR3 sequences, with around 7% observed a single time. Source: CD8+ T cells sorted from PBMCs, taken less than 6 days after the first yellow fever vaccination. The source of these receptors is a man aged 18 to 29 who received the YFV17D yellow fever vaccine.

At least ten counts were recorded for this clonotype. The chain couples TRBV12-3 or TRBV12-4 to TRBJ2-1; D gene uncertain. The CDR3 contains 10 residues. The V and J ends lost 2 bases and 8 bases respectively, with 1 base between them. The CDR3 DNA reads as TGTGCCAGCAGTTTATATGAGCAGTTCTTC. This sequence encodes CASSLYEQFF.

CDR3 coding DNA: TGTGCCAGCAGCTTTGAAGGGGGCTCCTACAATGAGCAGTTCTTC. Its translation: CASSFEGGSYNEQFF. The V and J genes are TRBV13 and TRBJ2-1; D perhaps matches TRBD1 (6 bases). CDR3 length: 15 amino acids. V dropped 3 bases and J dropped 0 bases, with 9 bases sitting between them. The V gene's germline CDR1 is PRHDT and CDR2 FYEKMQ (reference sequence).

CDR3 DNA: TGTGCCAGCAGCGAGTCGGGACAGGGGGACGAGAATGAGCAGTTCTTC. Translating gives CASSESGQGDENEQFF. The chain has TRBV9 and TRBJ2-1; 11 bases line up with TRBD1. CDR3 length equals 16 residues. The germline CDR1 and CDR2 sequences are SGDLS and YYNGEE. J lost 7 bases, V lost 3 bases, and 9 bases had no gene match.

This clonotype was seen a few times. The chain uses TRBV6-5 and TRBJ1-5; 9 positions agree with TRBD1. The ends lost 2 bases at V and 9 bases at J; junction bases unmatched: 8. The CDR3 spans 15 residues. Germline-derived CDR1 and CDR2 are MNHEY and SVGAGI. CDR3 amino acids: CASSYGTGPRWPQHF. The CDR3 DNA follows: TGTGCCAGCAGTTACGGGACAGGGCCGAGGTGGCCCCAGCATTTT.